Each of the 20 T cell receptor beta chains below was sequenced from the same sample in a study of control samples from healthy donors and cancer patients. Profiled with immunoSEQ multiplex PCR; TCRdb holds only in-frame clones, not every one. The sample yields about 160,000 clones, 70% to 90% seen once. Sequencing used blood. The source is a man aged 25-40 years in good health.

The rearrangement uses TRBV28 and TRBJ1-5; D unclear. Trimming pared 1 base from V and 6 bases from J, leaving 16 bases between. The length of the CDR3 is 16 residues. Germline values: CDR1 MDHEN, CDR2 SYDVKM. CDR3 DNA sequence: TGTGCCAGCAGTTTATCCTTCATGAAGGGTGGTCAGCCCCAGCATTTT. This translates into CASSLSFMKGGQPQHF.

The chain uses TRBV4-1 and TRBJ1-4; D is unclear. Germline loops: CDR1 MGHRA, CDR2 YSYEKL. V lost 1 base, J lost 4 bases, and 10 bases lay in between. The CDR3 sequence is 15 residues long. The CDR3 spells CASSQGAGFNEKLFF. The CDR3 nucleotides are TGCGCCAGCAGCCAAGGGGCAGGCTTTAATGAAAAACTGTTTTTT.

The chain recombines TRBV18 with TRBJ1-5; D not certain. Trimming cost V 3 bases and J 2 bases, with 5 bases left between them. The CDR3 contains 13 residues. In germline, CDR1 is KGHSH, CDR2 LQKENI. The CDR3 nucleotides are TGTGCCAGCTCACCGGATGGCAATCAGCCCCAGCATTTT. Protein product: CASSPDGNQPQHF.

In nucleotides, the CDR3 is TGTGCCAGCAGTTCCACTCCGGGACAGGGGGCGTACGAGCAGTACTTC. This sequence encodes CASSSTPGQGAYEQYF. This chain links TRBV27 with TRBJ2-7; 12 bases fit TRBD1. The CDR3 is made up of 16 amino acids. Germline V lookup: CDR1 MNHEY, CDR2 SMNVEV (reference sequence). The ends lost 4 bases at V and 4 bases at J; junction bases unmatched: 8.

The chain's CDR3 is CASSEGTSGRAGSYEQYF. CDR3 nucleotide sequence: TGTGCCAGCAGTGAGGGGACTAGCGGGAGGGCCGGATCCTACGAGCAGTACTTC. The rearrangement links TRBV2 to TRBJ2-7, with 16 nucleotides matching TRBD2. Trimming removed 3 bases from V and 1 base from J; junction bases left unmatched: 6. CDR1 is SNHLY and CDR2 is FYNNEI in the germline V gene. The length of the CDR3 is 18 residues.

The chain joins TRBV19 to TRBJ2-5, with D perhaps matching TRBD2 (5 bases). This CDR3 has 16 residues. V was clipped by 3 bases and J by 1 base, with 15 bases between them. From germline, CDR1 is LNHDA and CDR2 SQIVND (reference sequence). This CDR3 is CASSIASRRGQETQYF. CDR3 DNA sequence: TGTGCCAGTAGTATTGCTTCCCGTCGGGGCCAAGAGACCCAGTACTTC. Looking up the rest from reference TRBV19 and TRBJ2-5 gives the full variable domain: DGGITQSPKYLFRKEGQNVTLSCEQNLNHDAMYWYRQDPGQGLRLIYYSQIVNDFQKGDIAEGYSVSREKKESFPLTVTSAQKNPTAFYLCASSIASRRGQETQYFGPGTRLLVL.

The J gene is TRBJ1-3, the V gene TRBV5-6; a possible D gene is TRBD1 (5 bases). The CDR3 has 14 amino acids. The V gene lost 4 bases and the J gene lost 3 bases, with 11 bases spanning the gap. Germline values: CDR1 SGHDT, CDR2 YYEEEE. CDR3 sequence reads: CASSGPGRGNTIYF. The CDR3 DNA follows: TGTGCCAGCAGCGGTCCGGGACGTGGAAACACCATATATTTT. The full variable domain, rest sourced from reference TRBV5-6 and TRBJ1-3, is DAGVTQSPTHLIKTRGQQVTLRCSPKSGHDTVSWYQQALGQGPQFIFQYYEEEERQRGNFPDRFSGHQFPNYSSELNVNALLLGDSALYLCASSGPGRGNTIYFGEGSWLTVV.

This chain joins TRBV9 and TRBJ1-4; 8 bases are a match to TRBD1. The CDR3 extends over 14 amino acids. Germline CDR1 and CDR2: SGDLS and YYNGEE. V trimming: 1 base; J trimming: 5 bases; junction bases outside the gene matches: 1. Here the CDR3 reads CASSVQGANEKLFF. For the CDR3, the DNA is TGTGCCAGCAGCGTACAGGGGGCGAATGAAAAACTGTTTTTT. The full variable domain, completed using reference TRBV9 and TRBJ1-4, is DSGVTQTPKHLITATGQRVTLRCSPRSGDLSVYWYQQSLDQGLQFLIQYYNGEERAKGNILERFSAQQFPDLHSELNLSSLELGDSALYFCASSVQGANEKLFFGSGTQLSVL.

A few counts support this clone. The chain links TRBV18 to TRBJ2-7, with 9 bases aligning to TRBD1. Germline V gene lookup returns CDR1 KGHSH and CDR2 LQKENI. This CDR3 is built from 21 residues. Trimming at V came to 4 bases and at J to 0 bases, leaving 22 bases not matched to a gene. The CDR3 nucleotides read TGTGCCAGCTCACGGGACAGGGTACGGAGCACCACCTTTTTTCGCTCCTACGAGCAGTACTTC. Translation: CASSRDRVRSTTFFRSYEQYF.

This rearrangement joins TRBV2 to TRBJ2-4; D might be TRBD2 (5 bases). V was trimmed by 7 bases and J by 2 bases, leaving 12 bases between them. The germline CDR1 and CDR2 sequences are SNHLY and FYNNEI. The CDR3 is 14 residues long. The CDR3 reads CASTQDWTKNIQYF. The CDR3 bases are TGTGCCAGCACTCAGGACTGGACCAAAAACATTCAGTACTTC.

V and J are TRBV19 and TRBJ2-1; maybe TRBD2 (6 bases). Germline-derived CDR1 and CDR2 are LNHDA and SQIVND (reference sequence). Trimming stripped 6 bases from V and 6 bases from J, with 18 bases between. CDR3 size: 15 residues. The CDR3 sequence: CASSDPGRRANEQFF. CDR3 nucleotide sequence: TGTGCCAGTAGCGACCCGGGGAGGAGGGCCAATGAGCAGTTCTTC.

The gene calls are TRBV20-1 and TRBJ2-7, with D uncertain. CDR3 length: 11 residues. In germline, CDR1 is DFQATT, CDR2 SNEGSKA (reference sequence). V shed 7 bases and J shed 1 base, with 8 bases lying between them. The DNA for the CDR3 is TGCAGTGTGGAGTCTTCCTACGAGCAGTACTTC. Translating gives CSVESSYEQYF.

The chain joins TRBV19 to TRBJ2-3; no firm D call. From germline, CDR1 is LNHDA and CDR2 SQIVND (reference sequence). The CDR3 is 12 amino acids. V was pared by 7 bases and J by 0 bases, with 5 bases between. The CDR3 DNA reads TGTGCCAGTATATCCAGCACAGATACGCAGTATTTT. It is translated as CASISSTDTQYF.

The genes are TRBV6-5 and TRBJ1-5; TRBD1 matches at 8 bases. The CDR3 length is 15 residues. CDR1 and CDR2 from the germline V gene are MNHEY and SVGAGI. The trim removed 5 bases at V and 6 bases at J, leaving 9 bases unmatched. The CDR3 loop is CASSPPDRAAQPQHF. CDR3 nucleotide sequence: TGTGCCAGCAGTCCCCCGGACAGGGCGGCTCAGCCCCAGCATTTT.

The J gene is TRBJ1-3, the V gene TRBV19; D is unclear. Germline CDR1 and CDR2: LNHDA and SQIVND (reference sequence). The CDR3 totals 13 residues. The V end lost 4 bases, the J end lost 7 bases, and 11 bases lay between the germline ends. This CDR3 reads CASSTWKGNTIYF. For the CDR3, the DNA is TGTGCCAGTAGTACCTGGAAAGGGAACACCATATATTTT.

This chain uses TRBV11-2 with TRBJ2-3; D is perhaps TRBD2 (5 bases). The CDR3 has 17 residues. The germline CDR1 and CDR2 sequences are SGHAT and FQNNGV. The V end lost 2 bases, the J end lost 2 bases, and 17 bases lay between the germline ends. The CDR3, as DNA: TGTGCCAGCAGCTTACGGGGTTCCCTGGACTTCACAGATACGCAGTATTTT. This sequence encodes CASSLRGSLDFTDTQYF.

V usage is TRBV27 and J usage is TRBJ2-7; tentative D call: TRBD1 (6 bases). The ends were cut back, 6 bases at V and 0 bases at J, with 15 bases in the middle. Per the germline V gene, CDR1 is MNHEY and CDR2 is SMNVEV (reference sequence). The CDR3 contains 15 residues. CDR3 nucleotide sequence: TGTGCCAGCAGATTACAGGGTCAGGCCTCCTACGAGCAGTACTTC. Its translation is CASRLQGQASYEQYF.

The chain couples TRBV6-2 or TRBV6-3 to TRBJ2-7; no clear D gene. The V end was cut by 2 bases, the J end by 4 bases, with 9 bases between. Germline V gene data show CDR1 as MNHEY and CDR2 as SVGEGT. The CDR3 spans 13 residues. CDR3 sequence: CASSYQYRYEQYF. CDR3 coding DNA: TGTGCCAGCAGTTACCAGTACAGATACGAGCAGTACTTC.

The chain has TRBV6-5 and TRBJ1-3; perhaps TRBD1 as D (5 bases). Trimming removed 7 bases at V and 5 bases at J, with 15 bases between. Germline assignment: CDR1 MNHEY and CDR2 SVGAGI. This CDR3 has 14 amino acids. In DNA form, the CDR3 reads TGTGCCAGCACCCCGGGGGGTGGGCGAAACACCATATATTTT. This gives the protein CASTPGGGRNTIYF.

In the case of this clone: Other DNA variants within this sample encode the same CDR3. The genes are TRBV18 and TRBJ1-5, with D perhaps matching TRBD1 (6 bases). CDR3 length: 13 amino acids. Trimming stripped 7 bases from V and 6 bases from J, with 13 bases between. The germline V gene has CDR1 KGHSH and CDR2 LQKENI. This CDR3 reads CASCRGAGQPQHF. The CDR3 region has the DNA TGTGCCAGCTGTCGGGGGGCGGGTCAGCCCCAGCATTTT.